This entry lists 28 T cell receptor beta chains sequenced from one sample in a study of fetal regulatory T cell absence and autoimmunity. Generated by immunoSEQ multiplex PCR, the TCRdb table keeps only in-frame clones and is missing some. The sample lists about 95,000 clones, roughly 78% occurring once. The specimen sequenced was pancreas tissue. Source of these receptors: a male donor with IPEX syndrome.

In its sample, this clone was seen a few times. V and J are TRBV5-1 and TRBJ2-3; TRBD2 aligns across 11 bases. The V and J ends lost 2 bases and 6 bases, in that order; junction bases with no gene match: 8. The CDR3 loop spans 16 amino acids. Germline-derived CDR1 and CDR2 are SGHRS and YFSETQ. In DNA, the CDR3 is TGCGCCAGCAGCTTAGCTAGCGGGGGGCGGAAGGATACGCAGTATTTT. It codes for CASSLASGGRKDTQYF.

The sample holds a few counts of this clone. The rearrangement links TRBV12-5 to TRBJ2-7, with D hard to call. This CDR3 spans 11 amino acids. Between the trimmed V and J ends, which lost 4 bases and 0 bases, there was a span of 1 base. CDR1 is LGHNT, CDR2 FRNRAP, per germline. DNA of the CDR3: TGTGCTAGTGGTTACTCCTACGAGCAGTACTTC. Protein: CASGYSYEQYF.

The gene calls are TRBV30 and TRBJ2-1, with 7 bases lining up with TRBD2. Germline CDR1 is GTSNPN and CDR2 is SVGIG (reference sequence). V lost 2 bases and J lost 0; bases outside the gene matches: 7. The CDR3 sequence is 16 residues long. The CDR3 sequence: CAWSPSGGSSYNEQFF. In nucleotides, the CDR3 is TGTGCCTGGAGTCCTTCTGGCGGGAGCTCCTACAATGAGCAGTTCTTC.

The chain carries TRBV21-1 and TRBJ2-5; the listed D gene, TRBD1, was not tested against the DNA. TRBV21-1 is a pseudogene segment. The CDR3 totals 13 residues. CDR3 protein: CASSKQNQETQYF. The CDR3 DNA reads TGTGCCAGCAGCAAACAAAACCAAGAGACCCAGTACTTC.

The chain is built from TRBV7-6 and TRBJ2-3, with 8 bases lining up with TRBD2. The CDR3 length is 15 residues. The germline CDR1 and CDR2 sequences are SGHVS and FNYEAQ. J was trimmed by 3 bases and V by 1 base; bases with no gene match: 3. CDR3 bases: TGTGCCAGCAGCTTAGAATTAGCGGGAACAGATACGCAGTATTTT. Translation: CASSLELAGTDTQYF. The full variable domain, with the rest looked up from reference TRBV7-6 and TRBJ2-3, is GAGVSQSPRYKVTKRGQDVALRCDPISGHVSLYWYRQALGQGPEFLTYFNYEAQQDKSGLPNDRFSAERPEGSISTLTIQRTEQRDSAMYRCASSLELAGTDTQYFGPGTRLTVL.

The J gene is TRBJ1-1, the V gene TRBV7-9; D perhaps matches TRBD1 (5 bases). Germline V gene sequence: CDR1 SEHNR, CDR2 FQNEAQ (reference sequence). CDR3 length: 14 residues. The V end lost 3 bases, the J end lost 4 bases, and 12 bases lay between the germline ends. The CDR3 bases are TGTGCCAGCAGCTTGTCCTACGGGGGCACTGAAGCTTTCTTT. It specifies CASSLSYGGTEAFF.

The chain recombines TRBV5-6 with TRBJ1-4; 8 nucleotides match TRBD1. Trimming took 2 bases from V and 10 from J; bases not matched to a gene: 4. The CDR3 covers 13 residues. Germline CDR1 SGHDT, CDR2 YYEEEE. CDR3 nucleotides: TGTGCCAGCAGCTTAGGACAGGGCGGAAAACTGTTTTTT. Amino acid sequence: CASSLGQGGKLFF.

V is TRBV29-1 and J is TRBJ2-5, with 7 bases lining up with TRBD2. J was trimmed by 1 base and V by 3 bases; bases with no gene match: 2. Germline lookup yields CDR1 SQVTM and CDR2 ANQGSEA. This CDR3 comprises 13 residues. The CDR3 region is CSVETGGQETQYF. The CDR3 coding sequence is TGCAGCGTTGAGACGGGGGGCCAAGAGACCCAGTACTTC.

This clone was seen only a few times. CDR3 nucleotides: TGTGCCAGCAGTCCAGGACATAATTCACCCCTCCACTTT. This encodes CASSPGHNSPLHF. The chain joins TRBV6-5 to TRBJ1-6; no reliable D call. Germline assignment: CDR1 MNHEY and CDR2 SVGAGI. V lost 5 bases and J 5 bases, leaving 7 bases between the germline ends. There are 13 residues in the CDR3.

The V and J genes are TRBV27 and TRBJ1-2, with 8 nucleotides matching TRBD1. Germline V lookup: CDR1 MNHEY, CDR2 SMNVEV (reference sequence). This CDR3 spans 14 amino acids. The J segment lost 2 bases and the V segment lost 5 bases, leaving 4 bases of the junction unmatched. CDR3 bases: TGTGCCAGCAGTCCTCGACAGGGGAACTATGGCTACACCTTC. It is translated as CASSPRQGNYGYTF.

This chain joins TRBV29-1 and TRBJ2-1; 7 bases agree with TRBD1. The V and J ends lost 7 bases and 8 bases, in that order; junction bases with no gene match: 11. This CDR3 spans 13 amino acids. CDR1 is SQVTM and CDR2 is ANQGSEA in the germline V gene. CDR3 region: CSDTKQGNHEQFF. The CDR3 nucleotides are TGCAGCGACACCAAACAGGGGAACCATGAGCAGTTCTTC.

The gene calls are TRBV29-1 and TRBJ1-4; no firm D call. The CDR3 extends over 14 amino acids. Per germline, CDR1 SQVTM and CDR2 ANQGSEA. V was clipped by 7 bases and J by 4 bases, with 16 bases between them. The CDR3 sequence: CSARGPGGNEKLFF. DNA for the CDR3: TGCAGCGCACGAGGGCCAGGTGGTAATGAAAAACTGTTTTTT.

The CDR3 loop reads CASSPRPGLAAYEQYF. The CDR3 coding sequence is TGTGCCAGCTCACCACGTCCGGGACTAGCGGCCTACGAGCAGTACTTC. The chain uses TRBV18 and TRBJ2-7, with 11 bases that match TRBD2. Losses at the gene ends were 1 base for V and 2 bases for J; bases not matched to a gene: 4. The CDR3 totals 16 residues. Germline-derived CDR1 and CDR2 are KGHSH and LQKENI.

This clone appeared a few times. DNA for the CDR3: TGCGCCAGCAGCACGATCTACAATGAGCAGTTCTTC. Amino acid sequence: CASSTIYNEQFF. V gene TRBV5-1 combines with J gene TRBJ2-1, with D unclear. The CDR3 is 12 residues long. Trimming left V 4 bases short and J 3 bases short, with 5 bases between. Germline CDR1 SGHRS, CDR2 YFSETQ.

In nucleotides, the CDR3 is TGTGCCAGTAGTATAGGGGGAAGCTCCTATAATTCACCCCTCCACTTT. As protein: CASSIGGSSYNSPLHF. V gene TRBV19 combines with J gene TRBJ1-6; no clear D gene. The CDR3 totals 16 residues. Germline V gene lookup returns CDR1 LNHDA and CDR2 SQIVND (reference sequence). The germline V and J ends were trimmed by 1 base and 0 bases, with 7 bases remaining between them.

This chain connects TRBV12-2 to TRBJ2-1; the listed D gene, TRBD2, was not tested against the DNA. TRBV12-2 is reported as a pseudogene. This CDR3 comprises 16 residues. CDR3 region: CASRLASSGRVGEQFF. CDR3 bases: TGTGCAAGTCGCTTAGCTTCCAGCGGGAGGGTCGGTGAGCAGTTCTTC.

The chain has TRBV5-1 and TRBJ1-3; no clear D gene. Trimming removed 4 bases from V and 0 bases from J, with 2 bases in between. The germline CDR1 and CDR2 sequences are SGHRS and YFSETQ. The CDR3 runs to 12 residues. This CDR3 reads CASSNSGNTIYF. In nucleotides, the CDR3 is TGCGCCAGCAGCAACTCTGGAAACACCATATATTTT.

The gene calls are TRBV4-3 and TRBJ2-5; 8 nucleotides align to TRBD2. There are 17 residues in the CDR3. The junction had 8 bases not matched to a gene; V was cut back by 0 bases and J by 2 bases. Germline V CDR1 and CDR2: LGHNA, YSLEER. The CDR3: CASSQDMFSGVQETQYF. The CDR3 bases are TGCGCCAGCAGCCAAGATATGTTTAGCGGGGTGCAAGAGACCCAGTACTTC.

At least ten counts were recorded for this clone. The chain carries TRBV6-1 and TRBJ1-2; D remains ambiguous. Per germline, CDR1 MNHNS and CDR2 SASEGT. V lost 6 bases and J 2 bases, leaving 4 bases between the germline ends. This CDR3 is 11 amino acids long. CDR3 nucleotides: TGTGCCAGCAGGACAAACTATGGCTACACCTTC. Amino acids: CASRTNYGYTF.

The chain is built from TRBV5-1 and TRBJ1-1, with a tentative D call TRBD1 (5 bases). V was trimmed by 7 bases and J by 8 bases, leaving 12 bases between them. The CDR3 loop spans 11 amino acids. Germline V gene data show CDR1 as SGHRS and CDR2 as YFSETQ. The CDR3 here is CASLGRTEAFF. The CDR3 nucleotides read TGCGCCAGCCTTGGGCGGACAGAAGCTTTCTTT. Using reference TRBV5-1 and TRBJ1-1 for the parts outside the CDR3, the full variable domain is KAGVTQTPRYLIKTRGQQVTLSCSPISGHRSVSWYQQTPGQGLQFLFEYFSETQRNKGNFPGRFSGRQFSNSRSEMNVSTLELGDSALYLCASLGRTEAFFGQGTRLTVV.

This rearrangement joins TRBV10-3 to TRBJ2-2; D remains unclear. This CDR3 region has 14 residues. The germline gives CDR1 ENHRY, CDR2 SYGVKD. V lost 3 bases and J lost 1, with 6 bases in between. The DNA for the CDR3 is TGTGCCATCAGTGATCAGGTGAACACCGGGGAGCTGTTTTTT. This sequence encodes CAISDQVNTGELFF.

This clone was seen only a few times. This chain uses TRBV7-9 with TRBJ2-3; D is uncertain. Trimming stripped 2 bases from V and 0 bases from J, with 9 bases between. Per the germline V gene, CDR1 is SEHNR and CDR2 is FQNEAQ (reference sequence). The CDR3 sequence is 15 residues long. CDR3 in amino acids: CASSLRGSSTDTQYF. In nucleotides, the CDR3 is TGTGCCAGCAGCTTACGAGGATCTAGCACAGATACGCAGTATTTT.

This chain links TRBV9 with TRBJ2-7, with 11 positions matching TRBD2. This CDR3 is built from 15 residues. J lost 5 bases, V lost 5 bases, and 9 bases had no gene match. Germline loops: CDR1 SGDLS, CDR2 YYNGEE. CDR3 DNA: TGTGCCAGCAGTGCCTTCGATAGCGGGAGGGACGAGCAGTACTTC. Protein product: CASSAFDSGRDEQYF.

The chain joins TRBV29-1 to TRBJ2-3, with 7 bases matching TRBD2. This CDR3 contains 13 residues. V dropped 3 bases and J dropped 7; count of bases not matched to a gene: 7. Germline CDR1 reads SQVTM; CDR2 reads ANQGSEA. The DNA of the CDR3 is TGCAGCGTTGAGGGGAGGGACTATCATACGCAGTATTTT. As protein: CSVEGRDYHTQYF.

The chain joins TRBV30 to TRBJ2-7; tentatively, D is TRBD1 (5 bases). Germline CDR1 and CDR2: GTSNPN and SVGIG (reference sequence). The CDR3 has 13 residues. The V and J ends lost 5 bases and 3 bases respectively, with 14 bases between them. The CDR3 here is CAWVKRGHYEQYF. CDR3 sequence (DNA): TGTGCCTGGGTAAAAAGGGGCCACTACGAGCAGTACTTC. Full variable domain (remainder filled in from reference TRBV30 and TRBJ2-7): SQTIHQWPATLVQPVGSPLSLECTVEGTSNPNLYWYRQAAGRGLQLLFYSVGIGQISSEVPQNLSASRPQDRQFILSSKKLLLSDSGFYLCAWVKRGHYEQYFGPGTRLTVT.

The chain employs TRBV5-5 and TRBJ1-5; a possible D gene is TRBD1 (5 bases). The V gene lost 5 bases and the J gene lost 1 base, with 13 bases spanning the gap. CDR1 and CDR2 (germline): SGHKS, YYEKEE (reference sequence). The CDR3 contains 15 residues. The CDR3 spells CASSLGHASNQPQHF. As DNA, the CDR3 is TGTGCCAGCAGTTTAGGACACGCGAGCAATCAGCCCCAGCATTTT.

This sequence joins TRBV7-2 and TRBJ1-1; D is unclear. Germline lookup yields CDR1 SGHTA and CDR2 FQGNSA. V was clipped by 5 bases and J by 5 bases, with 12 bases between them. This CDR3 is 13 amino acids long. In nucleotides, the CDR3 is TGTGCCAGCAGCCCTCAGTGGGGTACTGAAGCTTTCTTT. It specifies CASSPQWGTEAFF. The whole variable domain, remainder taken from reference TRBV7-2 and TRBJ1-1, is GAGVSQSPSNKVTEKGKDVELRCDPISGHTALYWYRQSLGQGLEFLIYFQGNSAPDKSGLPSDRFSAERTGGSVSTLTIQRTQQEDSAVYLCASSPQWGTEAFFGQGTRLTVV.

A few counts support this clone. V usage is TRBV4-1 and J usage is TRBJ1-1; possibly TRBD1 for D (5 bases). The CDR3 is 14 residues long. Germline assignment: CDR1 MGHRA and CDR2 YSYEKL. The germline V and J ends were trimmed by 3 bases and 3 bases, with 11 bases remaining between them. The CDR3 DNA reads TGCGCCAGCAGCCACGGGTGGGGGGACACTGAAGCTTTCTTT. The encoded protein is CASSHGWGDTEAFF.